What follows are 9 T cell receptor beta chains derived from one specimen sequenced in a study of beta chain features in type 1 diabetes. These receptors have no known antigen. Study results and caveats: All four CD4+ subsets from Type 1 diabetes patients carried moderately but significantly shorter TCRB CDR3s.

Reverse transcription of all isolated RNA meant that expressed TCRB transcripts were sequenced. The repertoire was sequenced with immunoSEQ multiplex PCR; TCRdb's copy has only in-frame clones and lacks some. The sample holds a few hundred thousand clones; around 10% are singletons and the top ten take 0.55% to 0.75%. The sequencing input was central memory CD4+ T cells from blood. The receptor source for this set is a man aged 25-45 years with type 1 diabetes.

The CDR3 is CASMRGQEKGVGGYTF. Written as DNA, the CDR3 is TGTGCCAGCATGCGGGGGCAGGAAAAAGGAGTGGGCGGCTACACCTTC. V is TRBV28 and J is TRBJ1-2, with D maybe TRBD1 (6 bases). V lost 7 bases, J lost 8 bases, and 26 bases lay in between. The CDR3 is 16 amino acids. Germline CDR1 and CDR2: MDHEN and SYDVKM.

J is TRBJ2-7 and V is TRBV5-1; 9 positions agree with TRBD2. The ends lost 0 bases at V and 2 bases at J; junction bases unmatched: 6. CDR3 length equals 16 residues. CDR1 SGHRS and CDR2 YFSETQ come from the germline V gene. The CDR3 here is CASSLGGGGRAYEQYF. The DNA of the CDR3 is TGCGCCAGCAGCTTGGGGGGCGGCGGGAGGGCCTACGAGCAGTACTTC.

V usage is TRBV18 and J usage is TRBJ2-7; TRBD1 aligns across 9 bases. The CDR3 sequence is 13 residues long. Trimming took 6 bases from V and 2 from J; bases not matched to a gene: 2. The germline CDR1 and CDR2 sequences are KGHSH and LQKENI. The CDR3: CASSGQGPYEQYF. The CDR3 DNA follows: TGTGCCAGCTCTGGACAGGGGCCCTACGAGCAGTACTTC. The full variable domain, completed using reference TRBV18 and TRBJ2-7, is NAGVMQNPRHLVRRRGQEARLRCSPMKGHSHVYWYRQLPEEGLKFMVYLQKENIIDESGMPKERFSAEFPKEGPSILRIQQVVRGDSAAYFCASSGQGPYEQYFGPGTRLTVT.

This clone was observed a handful of times. The same CDR3 also results from other DNA sequences found in this sample. This rearrangement joins TRBV6-6 to TRBJ2-7, with 7 bases lining up with TRBD1. V lost 1 base, J lost 3 bases, and 6 bases stayed unmatched. The germline CDR1 and CDR2 sequences are MNHNY and SVGAGI (reference sequence). This CDR3 is built from 15 residues. The CDR3 region is CASSYFGQEDYEQYF. For the CDR3, the DNA is TGTGCCAGCAGTTACTTCGGACAGGAAGACTACGAGCAGTACTTC.

This clone was seen many times. The rearrangement links TRBV18 to TRBJ2-7; D is possibly TRBD2 (5 bases). V lost 0 bases, J lost 4 bases, and 16 bases lay in between. This CDR3 has 16 amino acids. Per the germline V gene, CDR1 is KGHSH and CDR2 is LQKENI. For the CDR3, the DNA is TGTGCCAGCTCACCACCGAGAGGGTCCTCCGGGTACGAGCAGTACTTC. This encodes CASSPPRGSSGYEQYF.

This rearrangement joins TRBV9 to TRBJ1-1, with 7 bases lining up with TRBD1. V shed 7 bases, J shed 5 bases, and the junction held 23 bases outside the gene matches. The CDR3 has 18 residues. Germline values: CDR1 SGDLS, CDR2 YYNGEE. The CDR3, as DNA: TGTGCCAGCTCACCTAGCCGACAGGGAGAAGCAAAGGGAACTGAAGCTTTCTTT. This encodes CASSPSRQGEAKGTEAFF.

This clone has only a few counts. This chain connects TRBV7-9 to TRBJ1-5, with a weak D call TRBD1 (6 bases). The germline V and J ends were trimmed by 10 bases and 1 base, with 8 bases remaining between them. The CDR3 totals 12 residues. The V gene's germline CDR1 is SEHNR and CDR2 FQNEAQ (reference sequence). CDR3 protein: CANTGSNQPQHF. The CDR3 nucleotides are TGTGCCAACACAGGGAGCAATCAGCCCCAGCATTTT.

This clone has at least ten counts. The genes are TRBV30 and TRBJ2-7, with 7 bases identical to TRBD2. The CDR3 sequence is 13 residues long. V dropped 3 bases and J dropped 0; count of bases not matched to a gene: 2. CDR1 GTSNPN and CDR2 SVGIG come from the germline V gene (reference sequence). This CDR3 is CAWRERDSYEQYF. The CDR3 nucleotides are TGTGCCTGGAGGGAGCGGGACTCCTACGAGCAGTACTTC.

This clone was seen more than once but under ten times. The chain uses TRBV6-1 and TRBJ2-1, with D perhaps TRBD1 (5 bases). Trimming took off 7 bases at V and 5 bases at J, with 15 bases between the two ends. The CDR3 has 14 amino acids. CDR1 MNHNS and CDR2 SASEGT come from the germline V gene. The CDR3 DNA is TGTGCCAGCACCAAGGGGCAGTCCCACAATGAGCAGTTCTTC. Encoded protein: CASTKGQSHNEQFF.